The 17 T cell receptor beta chains presented below share a single source sample, sequenced in a study of Graves' ophthalmopathy and Graves' hyperthyroidism. CDR3 regions of TCR beta were amplified from RNA transcripts. RT-PCR was first run with HTBI primers, then multiplex PCR in a second round. MiXCR, applied by TCRdb to the multiplex PCR reads, yields one record per CDR3 protein. This table has 620,000 or so distinct CDR3 sequences, 20% to 25% appearing once. Sequencing was done on a sample of peripheral blood. The receptors originated from a woman under 30 with stable Graves' hyperthyroidism. Some clones in this sample may be carry-over from other donors' samples.

This clonotype was seen many times. The chain combines TRBV15 with TRBJ2-2; possibly TRBD2 for D (5 bases). Between the trimmed V and J ends, which lost 9 bases and 3 bases, there was a span of 11 bases. CDR3 length equals 13 residues. Germline CDR1 reads LNHNV; CDR2 reads YYDKDF (reference sequence). The DNA for the CDR3 is TGTGCCACGAAACTAGGGTACACCGGGGAGCTGTTTTTT. This encodes CATKLGYTGELFF.

V and J are TRBV19 and TRBJ1-1; tentative D call: TRBD1 (5 bases). Germline V gene lookup returns CDR1 LNHDA and CDR2 SQIVND (reference sequence). Deletions cut 6 bases from V and 5 bases from J, with 13 bases between. The CDR3 is 13 amino acids. CDR3 protein: CASSTSGGTEAFF. The CDR3 DNA is TGTGCCAGTAGCACCTCGGGGGGGACTGAAGCTTTCTTT.

This sequence joins TRBV4-1 and TRBJ1-5; perhaps TRBD1 as D (5 bases). The germline CDR1 and CDR2 sequences are MGHRA and YSYEKL. Trimming removed 0 bases at V and 9 bases at J, with 9 bases between. The length of the CDR3 is 13 residues. CDR3 amino acids: CASSQDSGGPQHF. CDR3 DNA: TGCGCCAGCAGCCAAGACTCGGGGGGGCCCCAGCATTTT.

There are many counts of this clonotype. The J gene is TRBJ2-4, the V gene TRBV28; TRBD2 matches at 13 bases. Germline values: CDR1 MDHEN, CDR2 SYDVKM. V gave up 3 bases and J gave up 0 bases; unmatched junction bases: 11. The CDR3 length is 20 residues. The CDR3 region is CASSLGLAGSRGIAKNIQYF. The DNA of the CDR3 is TGTGCCAGCAGTTTGGGACTAGCGGGGTCCCGTGGGATAGCCAAAAACATTCAGTACTTC.

This clonotype was recorded many times. The chain employs TRBV4-1 and TRBJ1-2; tentative D call: TRBD1 (5 bases). V gave up 4 bases and J gave up 3 bases, with 12 bases separating them. This CDR3 region has 14 residues. Germline loops: CDR1 MGHRA, CDR2 YSYEKL. CDR3 DNA sequence: TGCGCCAGCAGCCTGAGCAGGGTCGACTATGGCTACACCTTC. Its translation is CASSLSRVDYGYTF.

This clonotype has ten or more counts. The genes are TRBV27 and TRBJ1-5, with a weak D call TRBD1 (5 bases). The CDR3 has 13 amino acids. Trimming took off 3 bases at V and 5 bases at J, with 8 bases between the two ends. Germline V CDR1 and CDR2: MNHEY, SMNVEV (reference sequence). The CDR3 sequence: CASSFQGYQPQHF. CDR3 coding DNA: TGTGCCAGCAGTTTTCAGGGTTATCAGCCCCAGCATTTT.

The genes are TRBV27 and TRBJ2-7; 9 bases align to TRBD1. Germline values: CDR1 MNHEY, CDR2 SMNVEV (reference sequence). V was clipped by 5 bases and J by 4 bases; unmatched bases: 6. The CDR3 is made up of 14 amino acids. CDR3 sequence (DNA): TGTGCCAGCAGTGTGACAGGGGGTTTGTACGAGCAGTACTTC. Protein: CASSVTGGLYEQYF.

In this sample, this clonotype turned up many times. This chain links TRBV12-3 or TRBV12-4 with TRBJ2-2; D possibly corresponds to TRBD2 (7 bases). The CDR3 runs 15 residues. Deletions cut 7 bases from V and 3 bases from J, with 15 bases between. The CDR3 here is CASTLWRGHTGELFF. The CDR3 nucleotides read TGTGCCAGCACCCTCTGGCGGGGGCACACCGGGGAGCTGTTTTTT.

CDR3 protein: CSAINRGQETQYF. The CDR3 nucleotides read TGCAGTGCTATAAACAGGGGACAAGAGACCCAGTACTTC. The gene calls are TRBV20-1 and TRBJ2-5; the match to TRBD1 covers 7 bases. There are 13 residues in the CDR3. Losses at the gene ends were 4 bases for V and 2 bases for J; bases not matched to a gene: 4. CDR1 and CDR2 from the germline V gene are DFQATT and SNEGSKA (reference sequence).

This clonotype was detected ten times or more. The chain combines TRBV20-1 with TRBJ1-1; D unclear. The CDR3 runs to 11 residues. The ends were cut back, 7 bases at V and 2 bases at J, with 8 bases in the middle. Germline V lookup: CDR1 DFQATT, CDR2 SNEGSKA (reference sequence). The CDR3 DNA reads TGCAGTGTGTCCGATAACACTGAAGCTTTCTTT. Translated, it gives CSVSDNTEAFF.

The table lists this clonotype with many counts. This sequence joins TRBV12-3 or TRBV12-4 and TRBJ2-5, with a weak D call TRBD2 (7 bases). The CDR3 totals 14 residues. V was pared by 5 bases and J by 7 bases, with 17 bases between. CDR3 in amino acids: CASSRWGGFGTQYF. The CDR3 coding sequence is TGTGCCAGCAGTCGCTGGGGGGGCTTCGGGACCCAGTACTTC.

In its sample, this clonotype was seen many times. CDR3 bases: TGCGCCAGCAGCCCGGACAGGTTCTCCTACGAGCAGTACTTC. Translating it yields CASSPDRFSYEQYF. The chain couples TRBV5-1 to TRBJ2-7; 7 bases match TRBD1. This CDR3 region has 14 residues. Trimming at V came to 4 bases and at J to 0 bases, leaving 4 bases not matched to a gene. Germline CDR1 is SGHRS and CDR2 is YFSETQ.

There are many counts of this clonotype. The rearrangement uses TRBV10-3 and TRBJ2-7, with 12 positions matching TRBD2. This CDR3 has 17 residues. Germline loops: CDR1 ENHRY, CDR2 SYGVKD. The ends lost 5 bases at V and 5 bases at J; junction bases unmatched: 13. CDR3 DNA: TGTGCCATCAGTAAACTAGCGGGAGGCCCCAGTTTGAACGAGCAGTACTTC. This translates into CAISKLAGGPSLNEQYF.

This clonotype was observed many times. The rearrangement uses TRBV6-5 and TRBJ1-1; D uncertain. Trimming removed 0 bases at V and 3 bases at J, with 8 bases between. The length of the CDR3 is 14 residues. Germline lookup yields CDR1 MNHEY and CDR2 SVGAGI. The CDR3 is CASSYSFRDTEAFF. DNA of the CDR3: TGTGCCAGCAGTTACTCGTTCCGGGACACTGAAGCTTTCTTT.

This clonotype was observed once. Germline is not matched at one junction end, which may reflect a read error. J is TRBJ2-7 and V is TRBV20-1, with 8 bases aligning to TRBD1. This CDR3 is 13 amino acids long. CDR1 DFQATT and CDR2 SNEGSKA come from the germline V gene (reference sequence). The CDR3 protein is CSARDRGTYEQYF. CDR3 nucleotides: TGCAGTGCCAGAGACAGGGGAACCTACGAGCAGTACTTC.

This sequence joins TRBV30 and TRBJ2-5, with D perhaps TRBD2 (6 bases). Germline CDR1 is GTSNPN and CDR2 is SVGIG (reference sequence). The CDR3 is made up of 13 amino acids. V dropped 2 bases and J dropped 4 bases, with 11 bases sitting between them. CDR3 DNA: TGTGCCTGGAGTTCGCGGGGCCCAGAGACCCAGTACTTC. Protein sequence: CAWSSRGPETQYF.

J is TRBJ2-7 and V is TRBV10-3; D is unresolved. Trimming removed 0 bases at V and 3 bases at J, with 15 bases between. Per germline, CDR1 ENHRY and CDR2 SYGVKD. The CDR3 spans 16 residues. The CDR3 region has the DNA TGTGCCATCAGTGAGTCGGTATTACAAAGAAACTACGAGCAGTACTTC. Translation gives CAISESVLQRNYEQYF.